The 15 T cell receptor beta chains listed next were all sequenced from one sample in a study of neurological immune-mediated disorders. Documented time point: longitudinal time-point 1 (baseline). TCRdb recomputed calls from the 5' RACE reads with MiXCR, one row per CDR3 protein. The sample has tens of thousands of distinct CDR3 sequences; about 11% are singletons. The sample was PBMCs. The receptors derive from a male donor with HTLV-1-associated myelopathy (HAM/TSP).

This clonotype was detected many times. The rearrangement joins TRBV28 to TRBJ2-5, with 10 bases that match TRBD1. The CDR3 consists of 12 residues. Per the germline V gene, CDR1 is MDHEN and CDR2 is SYDVKM. The ends lost 8 bases at V and 4 bases at J; junction bases unmatched: 1. CDR3 amino acids: CASGQGGETQYF. The CDR3 DNA reads TGTGCCAGCGGACAGGGGGGAGAGACCCAGTACTTC.

In its sample, this clonotype was seen many times. V and J are TRBV6-6 and TRBJ2-5, with D tentatively TRBD2 (5 bases). CDR3 length: 15 amino acids. Germline V gene data show CDR1 as MNHNY and CDR2 as SVGAGI (reference sequence). V gave up 2 bases and J gave up 4 bases, with 14 bases separating them. CDR3 residues: CASSYDSATRETQYF. The CDR3 DNA reads TGTGCCAGCAGTTACGATAGCGCCACCAGAGAGACCCAGTACTTC.

This clonotype was counted at least ten times. The gene calls are TRBV5-1 and TRBJ2-5, with D possibly TRBD1 on 6 matching bases. The CDR3 length is 12 residues. Germline V gene data show CDR1 as SGHRS and CDR2 as YFSETQ. V shed 7 bases and J shed 5 bases, with 12 bases lying between them. CDR3 DNA: TGCGCCAGCGCCCTCCAGGGGGAGACCCAGTACTTC. This codes for CASALQGETQYF.

Notes on this clonotype: A clone one base away is much larger, so this may be a read error. V and J are TRBV11-2 and TRBJ2-3; 10 bases match TRBD2. Germline V gene sequence: CDR1 SGHAT, CDR2 FQNNGV. V shed 4 bases, J shed 7 bases, and the junction held 14 bases outside the gene matches. The CDR3 consists of 17 residues. CDR3 in amino acids: CASSSTITSGDKYTQYF. CDR3 in DNA: TGTGCCAGCAGCTCCACCATTACTAGCGGGGACAAGTATACGCAGTATTTT.

This clonotype was picked up many times. CDR3 DNA sequence: TGTGCCAGCAGCTTAGGGGGACAGGGGGCAGATTCACCCCTCCACTTT. Residues: CASSLGGQGADSPLHF. This chain uses TRBV11-2 with TRBJ1-6, with 12 bases that match TRBD1. The V segment lost 1 base and the J segment 8 bases; nucleotides outside the gene matches: 3. The CDR3 runs to 16 residues. Germline assignment: CDR1 SGHAT and CDR2 FQNNGV.

The sample holds many counts of this clonotype. The CDR3, as DNA: TGTGCCAGCAGCGTAGCTCAGGGAACTAATGAAAAACTGTTTTTT. Translating gives CASSVAQGTNEKLFF. J is TRBJ1-4 and V is TRBV9, with D perhaps matching TRBD1 (5 bases). This CDR3 is 15 amino acids long. V lost 0 bases, J lost 1 base, and 7 bases lay in between. CDR1 is SGDLS and CDR2 is YYNGEE in the germline V gene.

Ten or more counts support this clonotype. This chain joins TRBV10-1 and TRBJ2-1; 10 nucleotides align to TRBD2. Germline CDR1 WNHNN, CDR2 SYGVQD (reference sequence). This CDR3 has 15 residues. With V trimmed by 2 bases and J by 8 bases, 6 bases remained unmatched. CDR3 protein: CASSESGGAVYEQFF. DNA of the CDR3: TGCGCCAGCAGTGAGAGCGGGGGGGCTGTCTATGAGCAGTTCTTC.

The chain couples TRBV19 to TRBJ1-5; the D gene is possibly TRBD1 (5 bases). Germline CDR1 is LNHDA and CDR2 is SQIVND (reference sequence). The CDR3 has 15 residues. Trimming removed 4 bases at V and 6 bases at J, with 16 bases between. The DNA for the CDR3 is TGTGCCAGTAGTAGCCCCGGGGGTGGAGGTCAGCCCCAGCATTTT. It specifies CASSSPGGGGQPQHF.

This clonotype appeared many times. The chain carries TRBV28 and TRBJ2-7, with D unresolved. This CDR3 is 12 amino acids long. V shed 6 bases and J shed 4 bases, with 10 bases lying between them. Germline V gives CDR1 MDHEN, CDR2 SYDVKM. CDR3 sequence (DNA): TGTGCCAGCAGGGGAATACATTACGAGCAGTACTTC. Its protein product is CASRGIHYEQYF.

This clonotype was seen many times. The chain employs TRBV5-1 and TRBJ2-5; D remains ambiguous. Germline loops: CDR1 SGHRS, CDR2 YFSETQ. The CDR3 has 13 residues. Trimming took off 3 bases at V and 1 base at J, with 7 bases between the two ends. DNA for the CDR3: TGCGCCAGCAGCTCGGGTCTCCAAGAGACCCAGTACTTC. Translated, it gives CASSSGLQETQYF.

This clonotype was observed at least ten times. V is TRBV20-1 and J is TRBJ2-5; no clear D gene. Germline CDR1 reads DFQATT; CDR2 reads SNEGSKA (reference sequence). CDR3 length: 13 amino acids. V lost 6 bases to trimming and J lost 2 bases, with 13 bases between them. For the CDR3, the DNA is TGCAGTGCCCAATACGTGGCTCAAGAGACCCAGTACTTC. Translated, it gives CSAQYVAQETQYF.

The DNA for the CDR3 is TGTGCCAGTCGACACAGGCGCTTCCCCTACGAGCAGTACTTC. Amino acids: CASRHRRFPYEQYF. The genes are TRBV6-8 and TRBJ2-7; D is possibly TRBD1 (5 bases). Germline CDR1 is MNHGY and CDR2 is SAAAGT. The CDR3 covers 14 residues. The V end lost 9 bases, the J end lost 2 bases, and 17 bases lay between the germline ends.

This clonotype was detected ten times or more. This rearrangement joins TRBV5-1 to TRBJ1-3, with a weak D call TRBD1 (6 bases). CDR1 and CDR2 from the germline V gene are SGHRS and YFSETQ. The CDR3 length is 15 residues. The V gene lost 4 bases and the J gene lost 0 bases, with 11 bases spanning the gap. CDR3 DNA: TGCGCCAGCAGCCCGAGGACAGCCTCTGGAAACACCATATATTTT. This encodes CASSPRTASGNTIYF.

The genes are TRBV19 and TRBJ1-1, with 8 bases lining up with TRBD1. The CDR3 contains 15 residues. V shed 6 bases and J 4 bases; nucleotides not matched to a gene: 10. Germline V gene sequence: CDR1 LNHDA, CDR2 SQIVND (reference sequence). The CDR3 bases are TGTGCCAGTAGCTTACCGGGGACAGGAAGCACTGAAGCTTTCTTT. Its translation: CASSLPGTGSTEAFF.

This clonotype was counted many times. The V and J genes are TRBV7-2 and TRBJ2-6; 8 bases are shared with TRBD2. The V gene end was trimmed by 5 bases and the J gene end by 0 bases; junction bases not matched to a gene: 9. CDR1 and CDR2 from the germline V gene are SGHTA and FQGNSA. This CDR3 comprises 18 residues. CDR3 DNA sequence: TGTGCCAGCAGCCCCCGGGGGGGGGGCTTCTCTGGGGCCAACGTCCTGACTTTC. This gives the protein CASSPRGGGFSGANVLTF.